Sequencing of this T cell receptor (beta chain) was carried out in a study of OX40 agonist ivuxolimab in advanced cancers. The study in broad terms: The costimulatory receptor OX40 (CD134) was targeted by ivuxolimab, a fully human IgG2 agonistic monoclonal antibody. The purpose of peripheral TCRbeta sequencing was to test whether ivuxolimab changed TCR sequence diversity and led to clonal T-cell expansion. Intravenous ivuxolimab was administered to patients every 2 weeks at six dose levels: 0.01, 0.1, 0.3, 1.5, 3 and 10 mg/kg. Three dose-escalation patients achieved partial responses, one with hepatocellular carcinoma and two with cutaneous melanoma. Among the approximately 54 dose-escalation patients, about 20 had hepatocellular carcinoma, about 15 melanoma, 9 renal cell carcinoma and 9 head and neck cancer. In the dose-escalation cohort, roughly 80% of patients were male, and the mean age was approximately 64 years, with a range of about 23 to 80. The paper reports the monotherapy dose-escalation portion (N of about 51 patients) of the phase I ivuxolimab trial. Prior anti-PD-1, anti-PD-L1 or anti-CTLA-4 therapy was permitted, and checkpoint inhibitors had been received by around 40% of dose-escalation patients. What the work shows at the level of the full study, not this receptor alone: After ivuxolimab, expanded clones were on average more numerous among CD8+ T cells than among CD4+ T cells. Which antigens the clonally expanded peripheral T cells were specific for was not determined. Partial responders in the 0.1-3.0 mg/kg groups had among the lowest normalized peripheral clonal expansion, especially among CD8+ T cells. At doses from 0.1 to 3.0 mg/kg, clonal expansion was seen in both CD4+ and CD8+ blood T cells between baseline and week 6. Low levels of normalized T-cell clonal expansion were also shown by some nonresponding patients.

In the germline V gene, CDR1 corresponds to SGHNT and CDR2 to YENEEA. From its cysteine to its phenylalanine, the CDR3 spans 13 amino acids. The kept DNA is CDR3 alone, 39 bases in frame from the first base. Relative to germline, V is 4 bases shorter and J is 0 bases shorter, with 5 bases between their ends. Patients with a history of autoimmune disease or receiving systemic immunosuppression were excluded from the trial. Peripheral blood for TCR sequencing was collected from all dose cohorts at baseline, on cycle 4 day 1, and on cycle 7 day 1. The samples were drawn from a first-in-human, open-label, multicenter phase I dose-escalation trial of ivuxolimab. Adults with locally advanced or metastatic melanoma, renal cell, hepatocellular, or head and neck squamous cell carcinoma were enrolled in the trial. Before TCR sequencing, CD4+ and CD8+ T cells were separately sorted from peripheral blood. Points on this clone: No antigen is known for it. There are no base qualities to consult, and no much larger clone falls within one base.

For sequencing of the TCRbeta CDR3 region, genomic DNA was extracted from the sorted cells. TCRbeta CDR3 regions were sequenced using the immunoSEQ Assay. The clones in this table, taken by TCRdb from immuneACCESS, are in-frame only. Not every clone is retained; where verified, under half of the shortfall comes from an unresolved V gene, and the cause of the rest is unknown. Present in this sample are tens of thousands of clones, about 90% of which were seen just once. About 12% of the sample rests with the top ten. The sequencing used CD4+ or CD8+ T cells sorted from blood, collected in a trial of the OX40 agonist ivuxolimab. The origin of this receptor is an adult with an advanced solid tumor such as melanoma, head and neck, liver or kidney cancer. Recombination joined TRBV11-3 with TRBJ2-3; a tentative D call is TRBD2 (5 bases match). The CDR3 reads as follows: CASSSGSTDTQYF. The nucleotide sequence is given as TGTGCCAGCAGCTCGGGGAGCACAGATACGCAGTATTTT.